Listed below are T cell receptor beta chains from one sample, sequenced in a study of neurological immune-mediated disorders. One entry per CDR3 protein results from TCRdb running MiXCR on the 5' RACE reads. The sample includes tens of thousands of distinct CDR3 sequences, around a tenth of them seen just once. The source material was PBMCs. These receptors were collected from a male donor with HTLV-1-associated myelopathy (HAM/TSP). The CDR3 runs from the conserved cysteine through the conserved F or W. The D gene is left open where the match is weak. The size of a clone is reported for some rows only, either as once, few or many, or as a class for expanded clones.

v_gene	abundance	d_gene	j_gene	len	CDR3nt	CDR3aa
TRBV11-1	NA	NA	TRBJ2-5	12	TGTACCAGCAGCTTAGCAAGGGAGACCCAGTACTTC	CTSSLARETQYF
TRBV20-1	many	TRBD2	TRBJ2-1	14	TGCAGTGCTGTTTATCCGGGGGGGTACAATGAGCAGTTCTTC	CSAVYPGGYNEQFF
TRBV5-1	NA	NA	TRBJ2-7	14	TGCGCCAGCAGCCCTAGATGGGGAAACTACGAGCAGTACTTC	CASSPRWGNYEQYF
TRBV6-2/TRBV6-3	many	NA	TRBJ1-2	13	TGTGCCAGCAGCCCGGATGGTATCTATGGCTACACCTTC	CASSPDGIYGYTF
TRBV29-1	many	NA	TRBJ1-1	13	TGCAGCGCGTGGACAGAACTGAACACTGAAGCTTTCTTT	CSAWTELNTEAFF
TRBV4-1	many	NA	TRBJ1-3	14	TGCGCCAGCAGACCTGACAGCTCTGGAAACACCATATATTTT	CASRPDSSGNTIYF
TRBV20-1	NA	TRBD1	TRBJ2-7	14	TGCAGTGCCAAACCGGGACAGGACCCCTACGAGCAGTACTTC	CSAKPGQDPYEQYF
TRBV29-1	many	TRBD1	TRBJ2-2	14	TGCAGCGGTACCACCGGGACAGGGACCGGGGAGCTGTTTTTT	CSGTTGTGTGELFF
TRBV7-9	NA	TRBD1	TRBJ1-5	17	TGTGCCAGCAGCTCCCAAGGGACAGCCGATAGCAATCAGCCCCAGCATTTT	CASSSQGTADSNQPQHF
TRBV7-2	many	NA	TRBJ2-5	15	TGTGCCAGCAGCTCCGACTTAGGGGCCCAAGAGACCCAGTACTTC	CASSSDLGAQETQYF
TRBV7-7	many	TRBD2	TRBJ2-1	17	TGTGCCAGCAGCCGGGGGGTAGCGGGGGGGCGTCTTGGTGAGCAGTTCTTC	CASSRGVAGGRLGEQFF
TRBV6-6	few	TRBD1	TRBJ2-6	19	TGTGCCAGCAGTTACTCAGTCTGGGACAGGGACTCTGGGGCCAACGTCCTGACTTTC	CASSYSVWDRDSGANVLTF
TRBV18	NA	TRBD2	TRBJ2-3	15	TGTGCCAGCTCACCACTCATCGGGGGGTACGGTACGCAGTATTTT	CASSPLIGGYGTQYF